This T cell receptor beta chain emerged from a study of blood T cell repertoires in COVID-19. The protocol was immunoSEQ multiplex PCR, while the TCRdb copy is restricted to in-frame clones and leaves out a portion. The table includes roughly 290,000 clones, 85% detected once. The CDR3 loop spans 12 amino acids. Per germline, CDR1 MDHEN and CDR2 SYDVKM. J gave up 8 bases and V 5 bases, and 4 bases lay outside the gene matches. This sequence joins TRBV28 and TRBJ1-1; 8 nucleotides line up with TRBD1. Specimen: peripheral blood. The clonotype was recovered from a woman in her forties or fifties with active or convalescent COVID-19. In nucleotides, the CDR3 is TGTGCCAGCAGTAGGACAGGGTTGGAAGCTTTCTTT. Translating gives CASSRTGLEAFF.